This TCR beta chain comes out of a study of blood T cell repertoires in COVID-19. This table comes from immunoSEQ multiplex PCR, and its TCRdb copy is limited to in-frame clones, with some not included. There are roughly 200,000 clones in the sample; around four fifths occur only once, and around 8% lies in the top ten. Seattle enrolled patients during active infection and tracked them longitudinally. The CDR3 contains 15 residues. CDR1 is KGHSH, CDR2 LQKENI, per germline. Deletions cut 3 bases from V and 7 bases from J, with 18 bases between. This sequence joins TRBV18 and TRBJ1-2; D may be TRBD1 (6 bases). Input material: peripheral blood. The sequence came from a woman older than 75 with COVID-19, enrolled during active disease. The CDR3 nucleotides read TGTGCCAGCTCACCCCCCGGACAGACAGGAGGTGGCTACACCTTC. This sequence encodes CASSPPGQTGGGYTF. The whole variable domain, remainder taken from reference TRBV18 and TRBJ1-2, is NAGVMQNPRHLVRRRGQEARLRCSPMKGHSHVYWYRQLPEEGLKFMVYLQKENIIDESGMPKERFSAEFPKEGPSILRIQQVVRGDSAAYFCASSPPGQTGGGYTFGSGTRLTVV.